A single sample gave rise to the 22 T cell receptor beta chains below, sequenced in a study of T cells in Graves' hyperthyroidism and ophthalmopathy (dated by TCRdb to about 2019). The receptor library was made with multiplex PCR. The run used an Illumina HiSeq 2000. Amplification of TCR beta CDR3 regions was carried out from RNA transcripts. The TCR CDR3 was subjected to a first round of RT-PCR using the HTBI primer set and the Qiagen OneStep RT-PCR kit. TCRdb reran the public reads through fastp at Q25 and MiXCR, keeping productive beta chains. Rows with one shared CDR3 protein collapse into an entry with the most common genes and DNA. Present in this sample are hundreds of thousands of distinct CDR3 sequences, around 22% of which were seen just once. Of the sample, roughly 12% falls within the top ten clones. The sequencing sample was made of blood. These TCRs come from a woman aged 25 to 45 with Graves' ophthalmopathy.

In this sample, this clonotype turned up many times. The V gene is TRBV19, the J gene TRBJ1-1; a weak D match, TRBD1 (5 bases). Germline lookup yields CDR1 LNHDA and CDR2 SQIVND (reference sequence). Trimming left V 9 bases short and J 2 bases short, with 13 bases between. The CDR3 length is 13 residues. This chain's CDR3 is CASSTTGNTEAFF. DNA for the CDR3: TGTGCCAGCAGCACAACAGGTAACACTGAAGCTTTCTTT.

This chain connects TRBV20-1 to TRBJ1-2; D remains ambiguous. Deletions cut 0 bases from V and 4 bases from J, with 9 bases between. The CDR3 consists of 13 residues. Per germline, CDR1 DFQATT and CDR2 SNEGSKA (reference sequence). The CDR3 DNA follows: TGCAGTGCTAGAGATAGTCCCACCTATGGCTACACCTTC. It encodes CSARDSPTYGYTF.

J is TRBJ2-5 and V is TRBV7-2; 11 nucleotides line up with TRBD2. The length of the CDR3 is 16 residues. Germline V lookup: CDR1 SGHTA, CDR2 FQGNSA. With 3 bases clipped from V and 5 bases from J, the junction kept 8 bases outside the gene matches. In nucleotides, the CDR3 is TGTGCCAGCAGCTTCATAGCGGGAGGGCCACGGGAGACCCAGTACTTC. This gives the protein CASSFIAGGPRETQYF.

The chain joins TRBV6-1 to TRBJ2-7; the D gene is possibly TRBD2 (6 bases). This CDR3 comprises 13 residues. Germline CDR1 MNHNS, CDR2 SASEGT. V was clipped by 8 bases and J by 5 bases, with 16 bases between them. The CDR3 sequence: CASPRSGVDEQYF. The CDR3 DNA reads TGTGCCAGCCCCAGGTCGGGAGTGGACGAGCAGTACTTC.

This chain uses TRBV15 with TRBJ2-2, with D possibly being TRBD1 (6 bases). From germline, CDR1 is LNHNV and CDR2 YYDKDF (reference sequence). The germline V and J ends were trimmed by 0 bases and 8 bases, with 19 bases remaining between them. This CDR3 spans 17 amino acids. CDR3 in amino acids: CATSREDRDTRRGELFF. Here the CDR3 DNA reads TGTGCCACCAGCAGAGAGGACCGGGACACTAGAAGAGGGGAGCTGTTTTTT.

This clonotype came up a few times. This sequence joins TRBV30 and TRBJ2-2; TRBD1 matches at 9 bases. Germline V CDR1 and CDR2: GTSNPN, SVGIG (reference sequence). The CDR3 consists of 16 residues. J gave up 2 bases and V 4 bases, and 8 bases lay outside the gene matches. Here the CDR3 reads CAWTRGTGFNTGELFF. The CDR3 nucleotides are TGTGCCTGGACCCGAGGGACAGGGTTTAACACCGGGGAGCTGTTTTTT.

This clonotype was seen ten or more times. The chain is built from TRBV10-3 and TRBJ2-6; 7 bases are shared with TRBD2. Germline CDR1 ENHRY, CDR2 SYGVKD. The CDR3 has 17 amino acids. With V trimmed by 2 bases and J by 1 base, 5 bases remained unmatched. The CDR3 is CAISEGVGRSGANVLTF. CDR3 bases: TGTGCCATCAGTGAGGGTGTCGGGAGGTCTGGGGCCAACGTCCTGACTTTC.

This clonotype appeared a few times. The rearrangement joins TRBV12-5 to TRBJ1-5, with a tentative D call TRBD1 (5 bases). CDR1 LGHNT and CDR2 FRNRAP come from the germline V gene. Trimming took off 1 base at V and 4 bases at J, with 11 bases between the two ends. The CDR3 has 15 amino acids. CDR3 sequence (DNA): TGTGCTAGTGGTTTGGAAGGGCAGGGAAATCAGCCCCAGCATTTT. Translating gives CASGLEGQGNQPQHF. Full variable domain (remainder filled in from reference TRBV12-5 and TRBJ1-5): DARVTQTPRHKVTEMGQEVTMRCQPILGHNTVFWYRQTMMQGLELLAYFRNRAPLDDSGMPKDRFSAEMPDATLATLKIQPSEPRDSAVYFCASGLEGQGNQPQHFGDGTRLSIL.

This clonotype was recorded at least ten times. V and J are TRBV29-1 and TRBJ1-2, with D tentatively TRBD1 (6 bases). The CDR3 extends over 13 amino acids. V dropped 5 bases and J dropped 4 bases, with 14 bases sitting between them. CDR1 SQVTM and CDR2 ANQGSEA come from the germline V gene. CDR3 nucleotide sequence: TGCAGCGTTTCAGGGGACGCGATCTATGGCTACACCTTC. Its protein is CSVSGDAIYGYTF.

This clonotype appeared many times. The V and J genes are TRBV12-3 or TRBV12-4 and TRBJ2-7, with 12 bases lining up with TRBD2. The J call may not be correct, given that the DNA end is closer to TRBJ2-5. CDR3 size: 17 residues. CDR3 bases: TGTGCCAGCAGTTTTCGAGGACTAGCGGGGCCGCGTGGGACCCAGTACTTC. Translation: CASSFRGLAGPRGTQYF.

This clonotype was recorded many times. V and J are TRBV4-1 and TRBJ1-1; a possible D gene is TRBD1 (5 bases). The CDR3 is made up of 16 amino acids. Germline V gives CDR1 MGHRA, CDR2 YSYEKL. V was pared by 0 bases and J by 1 base, with 12 bases between. CDR3 sequence (DNA): TGCGCCAGCAGCCAAGAGGGGGTTATAGGGAACACTGAAGCTTTCTTT. As protein: CASSQEGVIGNTEAFF.

This clonotype was recorded many times. The V gene is TRBV5-1, the J gene TRBJ1-1; TRBD1 matches at 9 bases. This CDR3 contains 14 residues. Trimming took 7 bases from V and 5 from J; bases not matched to a gene: 9. The germline gives CDR1 SGHRS, CDR2 YFSETQ. CDR3 sequence (DNA): TGCGCCAGCCGCAGGACAGGGGAGGGGACTGAAGCTTTCTTT. This sequence encodes CASRRTGEGTEAFF.

The rearrangement links TRBV4-1 to TRBJ2-7; TRBD1 matches 9 bases. In germline, CDR1 is MGHRA, CDR2 YSYEKL. Trimming cost V 2 bases and J 6 bases; bases outside gene matches: 14. CDR3 length: 17 amino acids. The CDR3 DNA sequence: TGCGCCAGCAGCCAATTATTCACCGGGACAGGGAACGGCGAGCAGTACTTC. It translates to CASSQLFTGTGNGEQYF.

The rearrangement links TRBV6-2 or TRBV6-3 to TRBJ1-1, with 7 bases matching TRBD1. CDR1 MNHEY and CDR2 SVGEGT come from the germline V gene. This CDR3 comprises 16 residues. The V gene end was trimmed by 6 bases and the J gene end by 1 base; junction bases not matched to a gene: 11. This chain's CDR3 is CASRSPRTGPNTEAFF. For the CDR3, the DNA is TGTGCCAGCAGATCGCCCCGGACAGGCCCGAACACTGAAGCTTTCTTT.

A note on this clonotype: An end of the junction does not agree with germline; a read error may underlie this. The chain couples TRBV25-1 to TRBJ1-5; TRBD1 agrees at 11 bases. The CDR3 has 15 residues. Germline values: CDR1 MGHDK, CDR2 SYGVNS. The CDR3 sequence is CASSEGGQGDQPQQF. The CDR3 nucleotides read TGTGCCAGCAGTGAAGGGGGACAGGGGGATCAGCCCCAGCAGTTT. Using reference TRBV25-1 and TRBJ1-5 for the parts outside the CDR3, the full variable domain is EADIYQTPRYLVIGTGKKITLECSQTMGHDKMYWYQQDPGMELHLIHYSYGVNSTEKGDLSSESTVSRIRTEHFPLTLESARPSHTSQYLCASSEGGQGDQPQQFGDGTRLSIL.

This clonotype was found many times. CDR3: CASSLNQRPLETQYF. CDR3 DNA: TGTGCCAGCAGTCTCAATCAGCGGCCTCTGGAGACCCAGTACTTC. The chain couples TRBV27 to TRBJ2-5; D may be TRBD2 (5 bases). CDR3 length: 15 amino acids. Germline values: CDR1 MNHEY, CDR2 SMNVEV (reference sequence). V dropped 5 bases and J dropped 5 bases, with 18 bases sitting between them.

This clonotype was seen ten or more times. The chain uses TRBV20-1 and TRBJ1-2; TRBD1 agrees at 10 bases. Losses at the gene ends were 2 bases for V and 6 bases for J; bases not matched to a gene: 6. Germline-derived CDR1 and CDR2 are DFQATT and SNEGSKA (reference sequence). The CDR3 length is 14 residues. CDR3 coding DNA: TGCAGTGCTAGAAACCGGGACAGGGGCGATGGCTACACCTTC. Amino acids: CSARNRDRGDGYTF.

This clonotype was recorded at least ten times. CDR3 sequence reads: CASRMTERTGELFF. CDR3 sequence (DNA): TGTGCCAGCAGAATGACTGAGCGCACCGGGGAGCTGTTTTTT. The chain couples TRBV6-1 to TRBJ2-2; no clear D. Per germline, CDR1 MNHNS and CDR2 SASEGT. CDR3 length equals 14 residues. The V and J ends lost 6 bases and 4 bases respectively, with 12 bases between them.

This clonotype was seen a few times. The V call is TRBV29-1, the J call TRBJ2-5; no reliable D call. Germline values: CDR1 SQVTM, CDR2 ANQGSEA. The CDR3 has 15 residues. The germline V and J ends were trimmed by 7 bases and 4 bases, with 22 bases remaining between them. The CDR3 reads CSAVRYGSPLETQYF. For the CDR3, the DNA is TGCAGCGCAGTCCGGTACGGTTCCCCACTAGAGACCCAGTACTTC.

As regards this clonotype: A junction end diverges from the germline sequence, so it may reflect a read error. The V gene is TRBV12-3 or TRBV12-4, the J gene TRBJ2-7; tentative D call: TRBD1 (6 bases). The CDR3 extends over 16 amino acids. The CDR3 DNA follows: TGTGCCTGCAGTTTTAGAACCCCGGACAGTACATACGAGCAGTACTTC. Protein sequence: CACSFRTPDSTYEQYF.

The chain couples TRBV2 to TRBJ2-3, with a tentative D call TRBD2 (5 bases). Germline assignment: CDR1 SNHLY and CDR2 FYNNEI. CDR3 length: 12 residues. The V and J ends lost 6 bases and 5 bases respectively, with 9 bases between them. The chain's CDR3 is CASREDVDTQYF. In DNA, the CDR3 is TGTGCCAGCAGGGAGGACGTAGATACGCAGTATTTT.

V usage is TRBV3-1 and J usage is TRBJ1-2; D might be TRBD1 (6 bases). Germline V gene lookup returns CDR1 LGHDT and CDR2 YNNKEL (reference sequence). The CDR3 has 14 residues. The ends were cut back, 4 bases at V and 8 bases at J, with 17 bases in the middle. The CDR3 spells CASSPSRTAWGYTF. CDR3 in DNA: TGTGCCAGCAGCCCCTCCCGGACAGCGTGGGGCTACACCTTC.